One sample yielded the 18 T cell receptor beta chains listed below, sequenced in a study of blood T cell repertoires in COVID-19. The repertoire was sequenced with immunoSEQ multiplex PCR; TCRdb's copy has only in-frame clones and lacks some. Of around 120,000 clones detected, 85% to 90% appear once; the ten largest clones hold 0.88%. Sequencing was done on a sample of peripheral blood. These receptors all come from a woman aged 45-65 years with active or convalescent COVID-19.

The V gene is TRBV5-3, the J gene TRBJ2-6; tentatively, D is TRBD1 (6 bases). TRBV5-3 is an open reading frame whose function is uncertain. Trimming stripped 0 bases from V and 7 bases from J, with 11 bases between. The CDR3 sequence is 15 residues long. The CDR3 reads CARSLDRVVANVLTF. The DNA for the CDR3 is TGTGCCAGAAGCTTGGACAGGGTTGTAGCCAACGTCCTGACTTTC.

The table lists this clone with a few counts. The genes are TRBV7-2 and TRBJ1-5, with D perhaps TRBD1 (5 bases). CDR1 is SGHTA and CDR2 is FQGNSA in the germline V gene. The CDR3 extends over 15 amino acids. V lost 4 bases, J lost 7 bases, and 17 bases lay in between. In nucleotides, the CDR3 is TGTGCCAGCAGCTGGGGGGGGAGATTTGACCAGCCCCAGCATTTT. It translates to CASSWGGRFDQPQHF.

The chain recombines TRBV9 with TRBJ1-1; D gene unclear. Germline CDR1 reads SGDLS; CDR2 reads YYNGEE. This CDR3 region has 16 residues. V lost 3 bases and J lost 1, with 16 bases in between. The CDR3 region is CASSARAGGRNTEAFF. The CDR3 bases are TGTGCCAGCAGCGCGAGGGCAGGCGGGAGGAACACTGAAGCTTTCTTT.

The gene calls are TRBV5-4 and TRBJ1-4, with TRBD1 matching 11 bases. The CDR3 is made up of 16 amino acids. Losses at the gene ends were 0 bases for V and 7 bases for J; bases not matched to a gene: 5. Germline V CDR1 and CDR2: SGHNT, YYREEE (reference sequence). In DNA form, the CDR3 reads TGTGCCAGCAGCTTGGGGGACAGGGGGGTTGGTGAAAAACTGTTTTTT. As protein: CASSLGDRGVGEKLFF.

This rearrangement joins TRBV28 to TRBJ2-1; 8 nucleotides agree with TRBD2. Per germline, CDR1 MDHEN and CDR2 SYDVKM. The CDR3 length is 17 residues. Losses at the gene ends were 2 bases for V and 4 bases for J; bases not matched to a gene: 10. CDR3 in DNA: TGTGCCAGCAGTTTACCCTTAGCGGGACAAGGGTACAATGAGCAGTTCTTC. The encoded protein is CASSLPLAGQGYNEQFF.

Written as DNA, the CDR3 is TGTGCCAGCAGATTCCGGGACAGAATTACCCACGAAGCTTTCTTT. Protein product: CASRFRDRITHEAFF. This chain joins TRBV28 and TRBJ1-1; 7 nucleotides line up with TRBD1. The J segment lost 8 bases and the V segment lost 6 bases, leaving 15 bases of the junction unmatched. The V gene's germline CDR1 is MDHEN and CDR2 SYDVKM. This CDR3 comprises 15 residues. The complete variable domain, with remaining parts taken from reference TRBV28 and TRBJ1-1, reads DVKVTQSSRYLVKRTGEKVFLECVQDMDHENMFWYRQDPGLGLRLIYFSYDVKMKEKGDIPEGYSVSREKKERFSLILESASTNQTSMYLCASRFRDRITHEAFFGQGTRLTVV.

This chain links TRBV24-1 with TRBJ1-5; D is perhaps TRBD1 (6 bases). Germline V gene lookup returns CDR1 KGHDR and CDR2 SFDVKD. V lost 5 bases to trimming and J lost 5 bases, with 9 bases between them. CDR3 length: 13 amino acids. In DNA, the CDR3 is TGTGCCACCAGTGTGGGGGGGCATCAGCCCCAGCATTTT. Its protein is CATSVGGHQPQHF.

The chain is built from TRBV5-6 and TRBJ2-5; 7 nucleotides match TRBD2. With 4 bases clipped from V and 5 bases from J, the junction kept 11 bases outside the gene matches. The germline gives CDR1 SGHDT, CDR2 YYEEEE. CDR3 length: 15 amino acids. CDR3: CASSPGGIGRETQYF. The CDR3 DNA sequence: TGTGCCAGCAGCCCGGGAGGAATCGGGCGCGAGACCCAGTACTTC. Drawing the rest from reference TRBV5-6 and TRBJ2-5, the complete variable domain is DAGVTQSPTHLIKTRGQQVTLRCSPKSGHDTVSWYQQALGQGPQFIFQYYEEEERQRGNFPDRFSGHQFPNYSSELNVNALLLGDSALYLCASSPGGIGRETQYFGPGTRLLVL.

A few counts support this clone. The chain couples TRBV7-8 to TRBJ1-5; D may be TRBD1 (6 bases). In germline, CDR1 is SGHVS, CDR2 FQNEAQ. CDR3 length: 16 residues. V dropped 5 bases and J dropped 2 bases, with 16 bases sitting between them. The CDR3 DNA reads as TGTGCCAGCAGCGGGGGGGCAGGGTATGGCAATCAGCCCCAGCATTTT. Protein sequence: CASSGGAGYGNQPQHF.

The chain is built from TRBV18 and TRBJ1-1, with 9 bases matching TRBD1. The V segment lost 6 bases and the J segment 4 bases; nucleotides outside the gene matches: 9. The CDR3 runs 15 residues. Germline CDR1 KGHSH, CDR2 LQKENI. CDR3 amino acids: CASSQGQGLFTEAFF. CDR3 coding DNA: TGTGCCAGCTCTCAGGGACAGGGCTTGTTCACTGAAGCTTTCTTT.

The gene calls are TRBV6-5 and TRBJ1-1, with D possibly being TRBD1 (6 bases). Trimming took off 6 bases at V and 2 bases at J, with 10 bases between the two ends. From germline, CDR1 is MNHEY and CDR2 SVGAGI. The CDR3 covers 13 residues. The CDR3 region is CASRGQTNTEAFF. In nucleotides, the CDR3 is TGTGCCAGCAGAGGACAGACAAACACTGAAGCTTTCTTT.

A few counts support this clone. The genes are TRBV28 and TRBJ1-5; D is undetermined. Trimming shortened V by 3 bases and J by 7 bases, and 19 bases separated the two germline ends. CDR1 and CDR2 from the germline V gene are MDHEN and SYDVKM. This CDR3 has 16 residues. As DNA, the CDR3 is TGTGCCAGCAGTTTCTCTCCGACGTGGGGAGAGCAGCCCCAGCATTTT. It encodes CASSFSPTWGEQPQHF.

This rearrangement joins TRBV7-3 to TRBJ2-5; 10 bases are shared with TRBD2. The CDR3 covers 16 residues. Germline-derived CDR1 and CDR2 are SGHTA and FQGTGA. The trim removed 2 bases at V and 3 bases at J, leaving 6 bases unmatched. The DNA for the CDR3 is TGTGCCAGCAGCTTAGGTCCCACTAGCGGGAAAGAGACCCAGTACTTC. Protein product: CASSLGPTSGKETQYF. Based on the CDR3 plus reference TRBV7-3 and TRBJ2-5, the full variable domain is GAGVSQTPSNKVTEKGKYVELRCDPISGHTALYWYRQSLGQGPEFLIYFQGTGAADDSGLPNDRFFAVRPEGSVSTLKIQRTERGDSAVYLCASSLGPTSGKETQYFGPGTRLLVL.

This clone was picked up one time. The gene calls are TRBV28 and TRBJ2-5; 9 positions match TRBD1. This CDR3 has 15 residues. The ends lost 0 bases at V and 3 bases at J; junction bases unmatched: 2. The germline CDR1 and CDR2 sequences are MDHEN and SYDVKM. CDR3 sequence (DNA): TGTGCCAGCAGTTTATGGGGGGACAGGGAAGAGACCCAGTACTTC. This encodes CASSLWGDREETQYF. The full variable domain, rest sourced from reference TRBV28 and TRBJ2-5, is DVKVTQSSRYLVKRTGEKVFLECVQDMDHENMFWYRQDPGLGLRLIYFSYDVKMKEKGDIPEGYSVSREKKERFSLILESASTNQTSMYLCASSLWGDREETQYFGPGTRLLVL.

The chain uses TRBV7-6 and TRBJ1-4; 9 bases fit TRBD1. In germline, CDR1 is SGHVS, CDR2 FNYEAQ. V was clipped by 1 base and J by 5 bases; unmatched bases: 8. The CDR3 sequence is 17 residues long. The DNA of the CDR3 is TGTGCCAGCAGCTTAGAAGTATTCGGGACAGGGAATGAAAAACTGTTTTTT. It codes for CASSLEVFGTGNEKLFF.

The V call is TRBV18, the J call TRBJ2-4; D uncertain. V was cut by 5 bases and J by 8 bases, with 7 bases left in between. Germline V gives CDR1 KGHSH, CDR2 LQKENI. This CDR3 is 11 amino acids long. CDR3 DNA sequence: TGTGCCAGCTCAAGCCGGGACATTCAGTACTTC. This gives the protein CASSSRDIQYF.

Written as DNA, the CDR3 is TGTGCCAGCAGCTTCCCCGACAGGGGGCCAACCGGGGAGCTGTTTTTT. It is translated as CASSFPDRGPTGELFF. The genes are TRBV7-9 and TRBJ2-2, with 10 positions matching TRBD1. Germline CDR1 SEHNR, CDR2 FQNEAQ (reference sequence). The CDR3 is 16 residues long. The ends lost 3 bases at V and 5 bases at J; junction bases unmatched: 6.

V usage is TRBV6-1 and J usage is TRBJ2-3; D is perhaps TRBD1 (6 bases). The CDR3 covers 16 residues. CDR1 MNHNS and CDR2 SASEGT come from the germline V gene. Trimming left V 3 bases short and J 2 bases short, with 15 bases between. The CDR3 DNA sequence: TGTGCCAGCAGTGAGACAGGTAGTTTTATCACAGATACGCAGTATTTT. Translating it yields CASSETGSFITDTQYF.